Listed below are T cell receptor beta chains from one sample, sequenced in a study of CD8 T cells in ankylosing spondylitis. TCRdb processed the 5' RACE reads anew with MiXCR; each CDR3 protein has one entry. Among a few hundred thousand distinct CDR3 sequences listed, less than 25% were seen once. Source material: blood, either unsorted or a sorted T cell fraction (not recorded which). The receptor set was obtained from a female donor with ankylosing spondylitis or in good health (not recorded which). Each CDR3 is given with its conserved first and last residue. A D gene is named only where the DNA matches it firmly. Expanded clones are given a class, and other clones once, few, many or no size at all.

v_gene	abundance	d_gene	len	j_gene	CDR3nt	CDR3aa
TRBV18	few	NA	13	TRBJ2-7	TGTGCCAGCTCACCACCGGTGGGGAGAGAGCAGTACTTC	CASSPPVGREQYF
TRBV6-2/TRBV6-3	NA	NA	17	TRBJ2-1	TGTGCCAGCAGTTACCGGATGGGACTCTCCTCCTACAATGAGCAGTTCTTC	CASSYRMGLSSYNEQFF
TRBV20-1	NA	NA	15	TRBJ2-1	TGCAGTGCTCGATCGGGAGCTCCCCCCTACAATGAGCAGTTCTTC	CSARSGAPPYNEQFF
TRBV11-2	NA	NA	15	TRBJ2-2	TGTGCCAGCAGGGTGTACAGCGCGAACACCGGGGAGCTGTTTTTT	CASRVYSANTGELFF
TRBV7-3	NA	TRBD2	16	TRBJ2-1	TGTGCCAGCAGCTTAACAGCGGGAAGCTCCTACAATGAGCAGTTCTTC	CASSLTAGSSYNEQFF
TRBV28	few	TRBD1	12	TRBJ1-2	TGTGCCAGCACCCGGACAGGCCTGGGCTACACCTTC	CASTRTGLGYTF
TRBV29-1	few	NA	13	TRBJ1-1	TGCAGCGTTGTTGCAGGGTGGGACACTGAAGCTTTCTTT	CSVVAGWDTEAFF
TRBV2	few	TRBD1	14	TRBJ2-3	TGTGCCAGCAGTAAGACAGGGGCCCAAGGATCGCAGTATTTT	CASSKTGAQGSQYF
TRBV7-2	NA	NA	14	TRBJ1-4	TGTGCTAGCAGCTCGGACGGAGACAATGAAAAACTGTTTTTT	CASSSDGDNEKLFF
TRBV20-1	NA	NA	12	TRBJ2-5	TGCAGTGCTAGGGAAACCAGGGAGACCCAGTACTTC	CSARETRETQYF
TRBV20-1	NA	TRBD2	14	TRBJ2-3	TGCAGTGCCCCGACTAGCGCTAGCACAGATACGCAGTATTTT	CSAPTSASTDTQYF
TRBV5-1	NA	NA	15	TRBJ2-1	TGCGCCAGCAGCCGCGGGACTCTCGCGAACAATGAGCAGTTCTTC	CASSRGTLANNEQFF
TRBV18	NA	NA	15	TRBJ1-1	TGTGCCAGCTCACCCTACCAGGAGAAGAACACTGAAGCTTTCTTT	CASSPYQEKNTEAFF
TRBV7-9	NA	NA	13	TRBJ1-1	TGTGCCAGCAGCCCTAATTTGGCAACTGAAGCTTTCTTT	CASSPNLATEAFF
TRBV5-1	many	TRBD1	14	TRBJ2-3	TGCGCCAGCAGCTTCGGACAGGGGGCAGATACGCAGTATTTT	CASSFGQGADTQYF
TRBV7-2	NA	TRBD2	14	TRBJ2-7	TGTGCCAGCAGCACGGGACTAGCGGACGCCGAGCAGTACTTC	CASSTGLADAEQYF
TRBV12-3/TRBV12-4	few	NA	12	TRBJ2-1	TGTGCCAGCAGGCCCCGGTACAATGAGCAGTTCTTC	CASRPRYNEQFF
TRBV20-1	NA	NA	13	TRBJ2-5	TGCAGTGCTAGAGATCGGTCCGTATGGATCCAGTACTTC	CSARDRSVWIQYF
TRBV28	NA	TRBD2	17	TRBJ2-1	TGTGCCAGCAGTTTATCCCAAGGAGCGGGAGTTTACAATGAGCAGTTCTTC	CASSLSQGAGVYNEQFF